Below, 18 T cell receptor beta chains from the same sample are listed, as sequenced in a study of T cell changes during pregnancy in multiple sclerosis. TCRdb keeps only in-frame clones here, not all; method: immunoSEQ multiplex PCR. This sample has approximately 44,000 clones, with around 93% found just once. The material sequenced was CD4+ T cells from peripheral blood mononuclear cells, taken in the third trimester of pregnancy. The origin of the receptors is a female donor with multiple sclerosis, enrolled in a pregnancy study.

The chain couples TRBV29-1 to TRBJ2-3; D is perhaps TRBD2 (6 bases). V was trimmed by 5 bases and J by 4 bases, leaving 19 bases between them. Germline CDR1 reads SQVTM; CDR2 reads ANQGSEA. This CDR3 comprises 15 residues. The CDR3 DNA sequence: TGCAGCGTTCCCTTAGCGGCGGGGAGAGCAGATACGCAGTATTTT. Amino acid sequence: CSVPLAAGRADTQYF.

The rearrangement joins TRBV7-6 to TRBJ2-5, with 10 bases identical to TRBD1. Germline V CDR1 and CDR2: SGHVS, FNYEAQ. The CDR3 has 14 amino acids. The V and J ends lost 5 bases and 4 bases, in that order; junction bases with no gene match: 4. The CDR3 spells CASSLGTGAETQYF. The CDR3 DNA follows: TGTGCCAGCAGCCTCGGGACAGGGGCAGAGACCCAGTACTTC.

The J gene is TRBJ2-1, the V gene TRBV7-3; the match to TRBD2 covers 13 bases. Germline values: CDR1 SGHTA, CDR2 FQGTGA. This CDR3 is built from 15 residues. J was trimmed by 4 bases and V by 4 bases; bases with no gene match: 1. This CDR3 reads CASSSGLAGYNEQFF. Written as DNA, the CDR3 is TGTGCCAGCAGCTCGGGACTAGCGGGGTACAATGAGCAGTTCTTC.

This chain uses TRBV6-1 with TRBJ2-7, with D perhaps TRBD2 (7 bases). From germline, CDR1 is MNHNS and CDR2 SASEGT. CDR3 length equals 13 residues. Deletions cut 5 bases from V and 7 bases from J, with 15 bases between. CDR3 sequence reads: CASSWEGVREQYF. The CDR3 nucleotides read TGTGCCAGCAGTTGGGAGGGGGTCAGGGAGCAGTACTTC.

The DNA for the CDR3 is TGCGCCAGCAGCCTAACTACTAGCGGGAGTTATTCCCCCTACAATGAGCAGTTCTTC. Residues: CASSLTTSGSYSPYNEQFF. The V gene is TRBV5-1, the J gene TRBJ2-1; 11 nucleotides align to TRBD2. With V trimmed by 4 bases and J by 2 bases, 14 bases remained unmatched. The CDR3 covers 19 residues. Per the germline V gene, CDR1 is SGHRS and CDR2 is YFSETQ.

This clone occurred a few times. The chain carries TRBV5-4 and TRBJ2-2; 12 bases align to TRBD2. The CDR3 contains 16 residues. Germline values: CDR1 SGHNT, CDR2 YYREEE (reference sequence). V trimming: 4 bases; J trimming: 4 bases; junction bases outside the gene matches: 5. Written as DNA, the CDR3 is TGTGCCAGCAGCCCGACTAGCGGGAGTTTCACCGGGGAGCTGTTTTTT. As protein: CASSPTSGSFTGELFF.

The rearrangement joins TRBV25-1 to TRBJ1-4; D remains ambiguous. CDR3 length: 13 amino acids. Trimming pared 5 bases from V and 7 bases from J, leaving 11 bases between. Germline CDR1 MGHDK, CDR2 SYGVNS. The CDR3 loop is CASSSRPSEKLFF. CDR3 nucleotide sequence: TGTGCCAGCAGTAGTAGGCCTAGTGAAAAACTGTTTTTT.

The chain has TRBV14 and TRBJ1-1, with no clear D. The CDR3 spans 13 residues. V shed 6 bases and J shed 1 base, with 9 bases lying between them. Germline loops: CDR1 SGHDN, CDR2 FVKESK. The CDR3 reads CASSHTRNTEAFF. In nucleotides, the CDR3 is TGTGCCAGCAGTCATACAAGGAACACTGAAGCTTTCTTT.

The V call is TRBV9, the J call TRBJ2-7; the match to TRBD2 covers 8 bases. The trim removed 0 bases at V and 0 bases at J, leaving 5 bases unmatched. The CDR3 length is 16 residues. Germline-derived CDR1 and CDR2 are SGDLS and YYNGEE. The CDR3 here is CASSVGPTSGSYEQYF. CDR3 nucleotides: TGTGCCAGCAGCGTAGGACCCACTAGCGGCTCCTACGAGCAGTACTTC.

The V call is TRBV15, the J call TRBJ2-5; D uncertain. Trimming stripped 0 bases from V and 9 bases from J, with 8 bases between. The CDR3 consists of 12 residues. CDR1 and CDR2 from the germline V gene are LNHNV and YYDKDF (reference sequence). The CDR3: CATSRDPRAQYF. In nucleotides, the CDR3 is TGTGCCACCAGCAGAGATCCCCGGGCCCAGTACTTC.

This CDR3 is CASSQDAGTSSYNSPLHF. For the CDR3, the DNA is TGCGCCAGCAGCCAAGATGCAGGGACAAGCTCCTATAATTCACCCCTCCACTTT. This chain connects TRBV4-3 to TRBJ1-6; maybe TRBD1 (6 bases). V was shortened by 0 bases and J by 0 bases, with 12 bases between the two germline ends. Germline lookup yields CDR1 LGHNA and CDR2 YSLEER. This CDR3 is 18 amino acids long.

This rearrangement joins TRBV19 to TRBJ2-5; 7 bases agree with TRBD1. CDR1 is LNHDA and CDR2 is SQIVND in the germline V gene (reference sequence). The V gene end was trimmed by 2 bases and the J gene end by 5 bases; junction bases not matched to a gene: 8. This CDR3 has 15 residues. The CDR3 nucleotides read TGTGCCAGTAGTATATGGTCGACAGGGCAGGAGACCCAGTACTTC. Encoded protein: CASSIWSTGQETQYF.

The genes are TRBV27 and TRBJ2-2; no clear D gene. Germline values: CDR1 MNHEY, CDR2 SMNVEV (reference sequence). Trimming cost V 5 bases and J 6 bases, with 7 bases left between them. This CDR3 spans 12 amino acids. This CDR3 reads CASSRLAGELFF. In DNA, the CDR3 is TGTGCCAGCAGTAGACTTGCCGGGGAGCTGTTTTTT.

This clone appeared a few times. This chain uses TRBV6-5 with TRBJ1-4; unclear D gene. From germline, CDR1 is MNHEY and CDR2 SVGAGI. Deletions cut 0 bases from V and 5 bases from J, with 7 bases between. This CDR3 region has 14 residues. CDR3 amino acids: CASSYSRWNEKLFF. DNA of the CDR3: TGTGCCAGCAGTTACTCGAGATGGAATGAAAAACTGTTTTTT.

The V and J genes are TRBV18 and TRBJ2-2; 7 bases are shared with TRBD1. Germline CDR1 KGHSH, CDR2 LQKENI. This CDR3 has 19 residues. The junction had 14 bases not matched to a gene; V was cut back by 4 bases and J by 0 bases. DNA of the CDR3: TGTGCCAGCTCACTCACGCTCTTACAGGGGTCGGCGAACACCGGGGAGCTGTTTTTT. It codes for CASSLTLLQGSANTGELFF.

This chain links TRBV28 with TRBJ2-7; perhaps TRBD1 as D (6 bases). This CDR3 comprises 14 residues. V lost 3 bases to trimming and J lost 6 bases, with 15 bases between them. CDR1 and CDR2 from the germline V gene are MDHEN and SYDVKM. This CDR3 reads CASSFGQGMGEQYF. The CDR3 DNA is TGTGCCAGCAGTTTCGGCCAGGGGATGGGCGAGCAGTACTTC.

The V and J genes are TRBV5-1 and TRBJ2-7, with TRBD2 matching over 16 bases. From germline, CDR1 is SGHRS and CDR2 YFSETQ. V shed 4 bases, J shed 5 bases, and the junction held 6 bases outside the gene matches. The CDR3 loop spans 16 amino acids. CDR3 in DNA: TGCGCCAGCAGCGCGGGACTAGCGGGAGGGCCCAACGAGCAGTACTTC. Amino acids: CASSAGLAGGPNEQYF.

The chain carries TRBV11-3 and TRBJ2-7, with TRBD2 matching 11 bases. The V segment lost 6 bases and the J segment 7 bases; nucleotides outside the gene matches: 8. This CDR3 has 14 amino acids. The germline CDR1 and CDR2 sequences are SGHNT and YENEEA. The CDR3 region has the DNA TGTGCCAGCAGTTCGGTAGCGGGGGGGGGTGAGCAGTACTTC. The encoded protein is CASSSVAGGGEQYF. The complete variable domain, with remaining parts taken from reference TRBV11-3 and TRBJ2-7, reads EAGVVQSPRYKIIEKKQPVAFWCNPISGHNTLYWYLQNLGQGPELLIRYENEEAVDDSQLPKDRFSAERLKGVDSTLKIQPAELGDSAVYLCASSSVAGGGEQYFGPGTRLTVT.